The rows below give T cell receptor beta chains drawn from one sample of a study of brain T cells in children with intractable seizures. The assay was immunoSEQ multiplex PCR, and TCRdb's table has in-frame clones only and misses some. The repertoire includes 110,000 or so clones, 90% to 95% of them detected once, and 3.5% to 4% sits in the top ten. The material was peripheral blood, obtained at surgery. These receptors came from a boy under two years old with hemimegalencephaly and intractable seizures. CDR3s include the opening cysteine and the closing phenylalanine or tryptophan. The order of the fields is clone size, J gene, V gene, D gene, CDR3 protein, CDR3 DNA. The D gene is left open where the match is weak. Clone size is shown for a subset of rows, as once, few, many or a class of expanded clone.

. | TRBJ2-5 | TRBV5-1 | TRBD1 | CASSLVGGTGETQYF | TGCGCCAGCAGCTTGGTTGGCGGGACAGGCGAGACCCAGTACTTC
. | TRBJ2-2 | TRBV9 | . | CASSVAPLSALGSGELFF | TGTGCCAGCAGCGTAGCCCCCCTCTCAGCGTTGGGGTCCGGGGAGCTGTTTTTT
. | TRBJ2-1 | TRBV27 | . | CASSFVAAPYNEQFF | TGTGCCAGCAGTTTTGTAGCGGCTCCCTACAATGAGCAGTTCTTC
. | TRBJ1-4 | TRBV4-1 | . | CASSQDGSSWADEKLFF | TGCGCCAGCAGCCAAGATGGCTCCTCGTGGGCGGATGAAAAACTGTTTTTT
. | TRBJ2-3 | TRBV6-5 | TRBD2 | CASSRLAIYTDTQYF | TGTGCCAGCAGTCGACTAGCCATATACACAGATACGCAGTATTTT
. | TRBJ2-1 | TRBV7-7 | . | CASSLGPPNEQFF | TGTGCCAGCAGCTTAGGGCCCCCCAATGAGCAGTTCTTC
. | TRBJ2-1 | TRBV7-3 | TRBD2 | CASSPWASGSGGNEQFF | TGTGCCAGCAGCCCCTGGGCTAGCGGGAGTGGGGGCAATGAGCAGTTCTTC
few | TRBJ1-5 | TRBV21-1 | . | CASSKFPNPGHSNQPQHF | TGTGCCAGCAGCAAGTTCCCGAACCCAGGGCATAGCAATCAGCCCCAGCATTTT
. | TRBJ1-5 | TRBV5-5 | . | CASSSAGNQPQHF | TGTGCCAGCAGCTCTGCAGGGAATCAGCCCCAGCATTTT
. | TRBJ1-2 | TRBV11-2 | . | CASSLFGGSSYTF | TGTGCCAGCAGCTTATTTGGTGGATCTAGCTACACCTTC
. | TRBJ2-5 | TRBV11-3 | . | CASSRGLEETQYF | TGTGCCAGCAGTCGCGGACTCGAAGAGACCCAGTACTTC
. | TRBJ1-6 | TRBV6-5 | TRBD1 | CASRASDRGRSPLHF | TGTGCCAGCAGGGCCTCGGACAGGGGCCGGTCACCCCTCCACTTT
few | TRBJ2-7 | TRBV27 | . | CATRNWDPYEQYF | TGTGCCACCAGGAACTGGGACCCCTACGAGCAGTACTTC
once | TRBJ2-2 | TRBV24-1 | . | CATQNTATYTGELFF | TGTGCCACCCAAAATACAGCGACCTACACCGGGGAGCTGTTTTTT
. | TRBJ2-4 | TRBV3-1/TRBV3-2 | TRBD1 | CASSPPNRGNIQYF | TGTGCCAGCAGCCCCCCCAACAGGGGAAACATTCAGTACTTC
. | TRBJ1-3 | TRBV5-1 | . | CASSLGGGGNTIYF | TGCGCCAGCAGCTTGGGAGGGGGAGGAAACACCATATATTTT
. | TRBJ1-2 | TRBV19 | . | CASSIDRAGHYGYTF | TGTGCCAGTAGTATAGATCGGGCAGGCCACTATGGCTACACCTTC
. | TRBJ2-3 | TRBV5-4 | TRBD2 | CASSLASSGRWADTQYF | TGTGCCAGCAGCTTGGCCTCTAGCGGGAGGTGGGCAGATACGCAGTATTTT
. | TRBJ2-4 | TRBV2 | TRBD2 | CASSGLASAKNIQYF | TGTGCCAGCAGTGGACTAGCCTCGGCCAAAAACATTCAGTACTTC
once | TRBJ1-1 | TRBV5-4 | . | CMAGPMNTEAFF | TGTATGGCAGGGCCGATGAACACTGAAGCTTTCTTT
once | TRBJ1-3 | TRBV7-9 | TRBD1 | CASTESPGQGAIQPYF | TGTGCCAGCACGGAGTCACCGGGACAGGGTGCGATCCAGCCATATTTT
. | TRBJ2-1 | TRBV1 | . | CTSSHSLAPGDHEQFF | TGCACCAGCAGCCACTCGCTAGCGCCCGGGGACCATGAGCAGTTCTTC
. | TRBJ2-7 | TRBV21-1 | . | CASNPNLAGGEQYF | TGTGCCAGCAACCCCAATTTAGCGGGAGGCGAGCAGTACTTC
once | TRBJ2-1 | TRBV27 | TRBD2 | CASTKGTSGSYEQFF | TGTGCCAGCACGAAGGGGACTAGCGGGTCCTATGAGCAGTTCTTC
. | TRBJ1-2 | TRBV6-5 | TRBD1 | CASRSTGAYGYTF | TGTGCCAGCAGATCCACAGGGGCCTATGGCTACACCTTC
few | TRBJ1-6 | TRBV30 | TRBD1 | CAWTGDRPSSYNSPLHF | TGTGCCTGGACCGGGGACAGGCCGAGCTCCTATAATTCACCCCTCCACTTT
. | TRBJ1-3 | TRBV19 | . | CASSIWSSGNTIYF | TGTGCCAGTAGTATCTGGAGCTCTGGAAACACCATATATTTT
. | TRBJ2-1 | TRBV2 | . | CASSGFIASSYNEQFF | TGTGCCAGCAGCGGCTTTATAGCGAGCTCCTACAATGAGCAGTTCTTC
. | TRBJ2-3 | TRBV12-5 | TRBD2 | CASGLGLAGRDTQYF | TGTGCTAGTGGTTTGGGACTAGCGGGAAGAGATACGCAGTATTTT
. | TRBJ2-7 | TRBV5-8 | TRBD2 | CASSLMVRLAGRYEQYF | TGTGCCAGCAGCTTGATGGTTAGGCTAGCGGGGCGCTACGAGCAGTACTTC